The source of this T cell receptor beta chain is a study of blood T cell repertoires in COVID-19. Study-wide context: In each case, the material was cDNA or gDNA derived from T cells, B-cell-depleted T cells, or PBMCs.

The CDR3 contains 14 residues. Trimming pared 2 bases from V and 13 bases from J, leaving 16 bases between. Germline-derived CDR1 and CDR2 are SGHRS and YFSETQ. As handled by the study authors: The assay estimated nucleated cells by amplifying reference gene primers. Method: immunoSEQ multiplex PCR; TCRdb's copy keeps in-frame clones and lacks some. That table furnishes V, J and clone size, whereas the DNA furnished D and trimming. The table has 130,000 to 150,000 clones, 80% seen once. Sample: peripheral blood. This receptor was obtained from a man aged 55 to 70 with active or convalescent COVID-19. The rearrangement links TRBV5-1 to TRBJ1-6, with D possibly matching TRBD1 (6 bases). CDR3 amino acids: CASSLGTRPVPLHF. As DNA, the CDR3 is TGCGCCAGCAGCTTAGGGACACGACCAGTGCCCCTCCACTTT.